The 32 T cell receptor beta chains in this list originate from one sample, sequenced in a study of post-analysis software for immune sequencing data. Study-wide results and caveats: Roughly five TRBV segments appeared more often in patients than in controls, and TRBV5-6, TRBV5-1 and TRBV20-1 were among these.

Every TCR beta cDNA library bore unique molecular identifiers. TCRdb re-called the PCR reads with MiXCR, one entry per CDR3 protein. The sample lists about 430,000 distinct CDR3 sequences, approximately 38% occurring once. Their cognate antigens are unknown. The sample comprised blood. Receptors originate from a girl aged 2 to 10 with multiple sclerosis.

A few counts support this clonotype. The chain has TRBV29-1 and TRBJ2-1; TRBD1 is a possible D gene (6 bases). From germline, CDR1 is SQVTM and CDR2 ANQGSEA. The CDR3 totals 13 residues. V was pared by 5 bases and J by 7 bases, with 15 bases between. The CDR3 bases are TGCAGCGTTTCGTACCAACAGGGTAATGAGCAGTTCTTC. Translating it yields CSVSYQQGNEQFF.

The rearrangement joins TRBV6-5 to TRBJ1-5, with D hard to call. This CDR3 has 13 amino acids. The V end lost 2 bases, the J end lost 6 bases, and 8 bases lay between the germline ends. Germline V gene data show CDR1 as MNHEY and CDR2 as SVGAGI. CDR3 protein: CASSYTGSQPQHF. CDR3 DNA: TGTGCCAGCAGTTACACGGGGTCTCAGCCCCAGCATTTT.

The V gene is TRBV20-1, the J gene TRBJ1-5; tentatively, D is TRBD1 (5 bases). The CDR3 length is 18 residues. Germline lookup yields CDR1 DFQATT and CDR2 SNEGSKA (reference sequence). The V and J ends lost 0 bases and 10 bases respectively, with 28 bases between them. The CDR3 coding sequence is TGCAGTGCTAGAGATGACTTATGGGGGTGGGCAGGAGGAATTCCCCAGCATTTT. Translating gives CSARDDLWGWAGGIPQHF.

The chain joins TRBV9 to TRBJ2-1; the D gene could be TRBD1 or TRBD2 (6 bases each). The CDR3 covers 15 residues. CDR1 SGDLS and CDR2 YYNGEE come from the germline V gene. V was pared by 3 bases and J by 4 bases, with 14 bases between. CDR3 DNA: TGTGCCAGCAGCGCCGTCGGGGGCCGATACAATGAGCAGTTCTTC. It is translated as CASSAVGGRYNEQFF. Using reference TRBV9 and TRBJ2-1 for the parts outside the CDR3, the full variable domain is DSGVTQTPKHLITATGQRVTLRCSPRSGDLSVYWYQQSLDQGLQFLIQYYNGEERAKGNILERFSAQQFPDLHSELNLSSLELGDSALYFCASSAVGGRYNEQFFGPGTRLTVL.

The CDR3 loop is CASRSQTGGHGYTF. As DNA, the CDR3 is TGTGCCAGTCGAAGTCAGACAGGGGGCCATGGCTACACCTTC. The chain couples TRBV27 to TRBJ1-2; TRBD1 matches 10 bases. CDR3 length: 14 amino acids. Germline values: CDR1 MNHEY, CDR2 SMNVEV (reference sequence). Germline trimming cut 9 bases from V and 6 bases from J; bases unmatched to any gene: 10.

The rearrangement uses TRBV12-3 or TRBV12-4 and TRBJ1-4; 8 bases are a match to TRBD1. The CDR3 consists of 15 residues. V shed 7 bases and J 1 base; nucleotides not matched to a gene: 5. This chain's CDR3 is CASKFGQGTNEKLFF. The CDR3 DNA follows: TGTGCCAGCAAATTCGGACAGGGAACTAATGAAAAACTGTTTTTT.

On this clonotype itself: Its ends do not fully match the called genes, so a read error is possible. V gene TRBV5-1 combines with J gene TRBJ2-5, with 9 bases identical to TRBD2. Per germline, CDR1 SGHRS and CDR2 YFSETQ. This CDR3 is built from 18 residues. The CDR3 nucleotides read TGCGCCGGCAGAAAAGTTGTCCAGCGGGGGGTGTTGCAAGAGACCCAGTACTTC. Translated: CAGRKVVQRGVLQETQYF.

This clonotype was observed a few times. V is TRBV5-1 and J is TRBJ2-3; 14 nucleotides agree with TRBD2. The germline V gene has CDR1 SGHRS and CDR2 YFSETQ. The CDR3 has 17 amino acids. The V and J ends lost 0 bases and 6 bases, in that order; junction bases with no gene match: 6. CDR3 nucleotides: TGCGCCAGCAGCTTGGGAAGACTAGCGGGGGGGCCCGATACGCAGTATTTT. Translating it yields CASSLGRLAGGPDTQYF.

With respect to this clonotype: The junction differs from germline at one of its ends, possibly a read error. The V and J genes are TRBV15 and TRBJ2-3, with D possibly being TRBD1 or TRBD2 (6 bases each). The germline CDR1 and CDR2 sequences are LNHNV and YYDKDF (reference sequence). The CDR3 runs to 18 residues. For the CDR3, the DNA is TGTGCCACCAGCAGAGATCGGGGGCTAGCACCTAGCATAGATACGCAGTATTTT. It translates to CATSRDRGLAPSIDTQYF.

The CDR3 coding sequence is TGCGCCAGCAGCTTGACCGGGACCGGGACAGACACTAACTATGGCTACACCTTC. It translates to CASSLTGTGTDTNYGYTF. The rearrangement links TRBV5-1 to TRBJ1-2; 7 bases are shared with TRBD1. This CDR3 region has 18 residues. V lost 1 base to trimming and J lost 0 bases; unmatched junction nucleotides: 12. The germline V gene encodes CDR1 SGHRS and CDR2 YFSETQ.

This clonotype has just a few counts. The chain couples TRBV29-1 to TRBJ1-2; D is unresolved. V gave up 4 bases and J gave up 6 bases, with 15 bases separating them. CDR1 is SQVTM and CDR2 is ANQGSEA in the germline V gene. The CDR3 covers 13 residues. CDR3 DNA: TGCAGCGTTGCGACGGGATTTGCCAATGGCTACACCTTC. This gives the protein CSVATGFANGYTF.

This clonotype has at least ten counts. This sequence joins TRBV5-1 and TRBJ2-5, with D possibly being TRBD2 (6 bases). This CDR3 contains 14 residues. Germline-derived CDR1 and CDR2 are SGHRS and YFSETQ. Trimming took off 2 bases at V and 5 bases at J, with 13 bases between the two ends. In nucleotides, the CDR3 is TGCGCCAGCAGCTTTTCGGTTGGAGGGGAGACCCAGTACTTC. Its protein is CASSFSVGGETQYF.

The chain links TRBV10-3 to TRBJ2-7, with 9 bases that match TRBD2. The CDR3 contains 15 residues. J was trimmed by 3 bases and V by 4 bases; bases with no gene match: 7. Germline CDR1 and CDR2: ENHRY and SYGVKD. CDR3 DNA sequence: TGTGCCATCAGTGTGACTAGCGGAGGGGGCTACGAGCAGTACTTC. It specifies CAISVTSGGGYEQYF.

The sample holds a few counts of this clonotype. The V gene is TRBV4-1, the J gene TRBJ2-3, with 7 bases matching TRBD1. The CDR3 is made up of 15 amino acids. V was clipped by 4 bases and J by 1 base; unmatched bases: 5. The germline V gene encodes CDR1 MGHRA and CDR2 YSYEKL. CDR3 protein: CASSLRQGGTDTQYF. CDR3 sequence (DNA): TGCGCCAGCAGCCTTCGACAGGGTGGCACAGATACGCAGTATTTT.

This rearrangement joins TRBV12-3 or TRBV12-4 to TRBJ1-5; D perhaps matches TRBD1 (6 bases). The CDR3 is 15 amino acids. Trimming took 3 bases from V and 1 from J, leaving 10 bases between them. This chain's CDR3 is CASSFGGASNQPQHF. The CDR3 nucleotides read TGTGCCAGCAGTTTCGGGGGGGCGAGCAATCAGCCCCAGCATTTT.

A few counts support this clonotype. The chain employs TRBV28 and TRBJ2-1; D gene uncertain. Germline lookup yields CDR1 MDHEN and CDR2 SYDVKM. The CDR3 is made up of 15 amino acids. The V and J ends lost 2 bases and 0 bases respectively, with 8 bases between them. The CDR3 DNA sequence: TGTGCCAGCAGTTTAGCGAGAAGCTCCTACAATGAGCAGTTCTTC. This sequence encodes CASSLARSSYNEQFF.

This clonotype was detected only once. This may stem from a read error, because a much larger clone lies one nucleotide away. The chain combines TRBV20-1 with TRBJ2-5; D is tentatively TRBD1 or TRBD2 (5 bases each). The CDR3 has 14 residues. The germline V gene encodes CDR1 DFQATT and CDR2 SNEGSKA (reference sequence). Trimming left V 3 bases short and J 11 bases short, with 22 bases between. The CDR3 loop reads CSASGEIQGNEQYF. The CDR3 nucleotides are TGCAGTGCTAGCGGGGAGATCCAGGGCAATGAGCAGTACTTC.

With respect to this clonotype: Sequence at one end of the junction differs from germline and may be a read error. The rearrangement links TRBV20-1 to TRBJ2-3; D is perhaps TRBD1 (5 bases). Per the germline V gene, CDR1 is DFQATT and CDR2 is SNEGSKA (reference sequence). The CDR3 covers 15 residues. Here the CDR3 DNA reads TGCAGTGCCAGAGCAGGACACGCTAGCACAGATACGCAGTATTTT. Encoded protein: CSARAGHASTDTQYF.

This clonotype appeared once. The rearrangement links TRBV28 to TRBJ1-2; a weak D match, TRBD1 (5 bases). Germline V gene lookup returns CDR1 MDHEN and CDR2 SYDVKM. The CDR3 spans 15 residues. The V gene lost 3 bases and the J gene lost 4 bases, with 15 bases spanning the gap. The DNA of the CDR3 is TGTGCCAGCAGTTTCTTGAGTCTCGGGGCCTATGGCTACACCTTC. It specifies CASSFLSLGAYGYTF.

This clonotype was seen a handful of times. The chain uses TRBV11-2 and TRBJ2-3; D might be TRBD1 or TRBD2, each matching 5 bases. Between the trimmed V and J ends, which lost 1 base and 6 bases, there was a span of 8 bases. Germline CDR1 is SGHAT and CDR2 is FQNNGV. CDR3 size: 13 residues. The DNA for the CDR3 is TGTGCCAGCAGCTTAGGGGGACCGGATACGCAGTATTTT. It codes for CASSLGGPDTQYF.

CDR3 sequence: CASSLAVRSEQYF. The CDR3 DNA reads TGTGCCAGCAGCTTAGCGGTACGAAGCGAGCAGTACTTC. The V and J genes are TRBV7-2 and TRBJ2-4; D not certain. The J call may be in error: the DNA end matches TRBJ2-7 better. Per the germline V gene, CDR1 is SGHTA and CDR2 is FQGNSA. The CDR3 runs 13 residues.

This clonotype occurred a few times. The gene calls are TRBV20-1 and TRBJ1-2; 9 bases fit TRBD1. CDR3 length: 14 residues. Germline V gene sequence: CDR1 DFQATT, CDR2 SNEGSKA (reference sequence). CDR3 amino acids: CRDPYPGQGYGYTF. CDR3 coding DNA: TGCAGGGATCCCTATCCGGGACAGGGTTACGGCTACACCTTC.

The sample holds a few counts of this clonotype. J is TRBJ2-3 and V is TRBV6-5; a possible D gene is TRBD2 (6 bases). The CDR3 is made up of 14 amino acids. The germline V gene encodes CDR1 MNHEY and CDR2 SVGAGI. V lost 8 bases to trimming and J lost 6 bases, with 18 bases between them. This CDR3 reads CASGGFSPLDTQYF. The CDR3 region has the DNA TGTGCCAGCGGAGGGTTCTCCCCACTGGATACGCAGTATTTT.

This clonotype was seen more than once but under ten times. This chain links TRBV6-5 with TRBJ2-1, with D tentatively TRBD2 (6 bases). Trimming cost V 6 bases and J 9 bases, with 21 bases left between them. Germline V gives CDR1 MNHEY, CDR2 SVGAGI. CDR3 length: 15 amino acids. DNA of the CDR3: TGTGCCAGCAGCGATGCCGGGACTGGGGTACTTGAGCAGTTCTTC. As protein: CASSDAGTGVLEQFF.

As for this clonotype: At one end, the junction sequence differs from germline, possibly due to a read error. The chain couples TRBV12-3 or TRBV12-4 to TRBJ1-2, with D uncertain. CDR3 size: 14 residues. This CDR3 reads CASSPPGGFYDYTF. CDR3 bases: TGTGCCAGCAGTCCCCCTGGCGGGTTCTATGACTACACCTTC.

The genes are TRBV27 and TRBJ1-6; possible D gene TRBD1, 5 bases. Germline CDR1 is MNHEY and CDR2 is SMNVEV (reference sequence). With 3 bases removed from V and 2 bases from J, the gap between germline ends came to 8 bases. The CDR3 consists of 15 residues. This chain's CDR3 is CASSLGVAYNSPLHF. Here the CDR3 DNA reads TGTGCCAGCAGTTTGGGGGTCGCCTATAATTCACCCCTCCACTTT.

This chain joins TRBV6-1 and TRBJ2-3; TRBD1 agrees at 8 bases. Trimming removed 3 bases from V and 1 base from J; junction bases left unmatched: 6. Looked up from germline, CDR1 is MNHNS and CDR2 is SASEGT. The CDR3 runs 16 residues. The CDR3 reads CASSDGQGGGTDTQYF. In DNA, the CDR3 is TGTGCCAGCAGTGACGGACAGGGCGGGGGCACAGATACGCAGTATTTT.

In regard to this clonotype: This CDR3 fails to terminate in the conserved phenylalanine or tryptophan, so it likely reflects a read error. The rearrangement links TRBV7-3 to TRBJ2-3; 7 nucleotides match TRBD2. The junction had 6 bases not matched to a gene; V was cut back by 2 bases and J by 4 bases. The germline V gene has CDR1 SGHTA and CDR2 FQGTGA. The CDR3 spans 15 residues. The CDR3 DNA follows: TGTGCCAGCAGCTTAGCAAAGCGGGGAGCAGATACGCAGTATTTG. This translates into CASSLAKRGADTQYL.

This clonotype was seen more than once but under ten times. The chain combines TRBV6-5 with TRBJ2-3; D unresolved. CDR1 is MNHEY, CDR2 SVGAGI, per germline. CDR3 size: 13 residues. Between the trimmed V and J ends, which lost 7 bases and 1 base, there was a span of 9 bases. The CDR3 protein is CASTAPGTDTQYF. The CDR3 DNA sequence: TGTGCCAGCACAGCTCCGGGCACAGATACGCAGTATTTT.

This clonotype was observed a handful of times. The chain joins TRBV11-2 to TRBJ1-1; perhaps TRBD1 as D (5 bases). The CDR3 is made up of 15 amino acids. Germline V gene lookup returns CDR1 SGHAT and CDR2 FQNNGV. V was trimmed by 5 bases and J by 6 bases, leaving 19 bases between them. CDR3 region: CASSPGTPGVAEAFF. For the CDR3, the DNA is TGTGCCAGCAGCCCCGGGACTCCGGGGGTCGCTGAAGCTTTCTTT.

The CDR3 here is CASSLLTRNRGNTEAFF. The CDR3 DNA reads as TGCGCCAGCAGCTTGTTAACCAGGAACAGGGGGAACACTGAAGCTTTCTTT. The V and J genes are TRBV5-1 and TRBJ1-1, with 7 positions matching TRBD1. CDR3 length: 17 residues. J was trimmed by 1 base and V by 1 base; bases with no gene match: 10. Germline CDR1 reads SGHRS; CDR2 reads YFSETQ.

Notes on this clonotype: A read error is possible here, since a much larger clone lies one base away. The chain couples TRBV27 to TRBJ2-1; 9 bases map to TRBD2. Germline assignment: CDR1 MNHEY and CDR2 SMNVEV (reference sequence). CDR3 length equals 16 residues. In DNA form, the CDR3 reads TGTGCCAGCAGTTACTCAAGCGGGAGGAACCCCAATGGGCAGTTCTTC. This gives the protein CASSYSSGRNPNGQFF.